A single sample is the source of the 16 T cell receptor beta chains below, sequenced in a study of radiation and T cells in renal cell carcinoma. As for time point: blood 4 weeks post-SBRT, at nephrectomy. Treatment of the sample: 15 Gy SBRT to primary tumor, nephrectomy 4 weeks later. Sequencing was performed with immunoSEQ multiplex PCR; in TCRdb, only in-frame clones are kept and a portion is missing. The table includes around 170,000 clones, about 88% detected once. Source: blood, taken from a patient whose treatment included radiotherapy and nephrectomy. The source of these receptors is a woman in her forties or fifties with renal cell carcinoma.

V is TRBV7-9 and J is TRBJ2-7, with 9 bases fitting TRBD1. Trimming removed 1 base from V and 3 bases from J; junction bases left unmatched: 10. Germline CDR1 and CDR2: SEHNR and FQNEAQ (reference sequence). CDR3 length: 17 amino acids. CDR3 sequence: CASSLGGVGTGIYEQYF. The CDR3 nucleotides are TGTGCCAGCAGCTTAGGGGGCGTGGGGACAGGGATCTACGAGCAGTACTTC.

This sequence joins TRBV29-1 and TRBJ1-1; 7 nucleotides agree with TRBD1. J gave up 6 bases and V 6 bases, and 7 bases lay outside the gene matches. Germline CDR1 is SQVTM and CDR2 is ANQGSEA. The CDR3 covers 12 residues. The CDR3 sequence: CSVRTGGAEAFF. The CDR3 bases are TGCAGCGTCCGGACAGGAGGGGCTGAAGCTTTCTTT.

CDR3 DNA sequence: TGTGCCAGCTCCGCAGGGCCCGACGGAAACACCATATATTTT. Its translation: CASSAGPDGNTIYF. V gene TRBV18 combines with J gene TRBJ1-3, with D perhaps matching TRBD1 (5 bases). Germline V gene sequence: CDR1 KGHSH, CDR2 LQKENI. V lost 6 bases to trimming and J lost 4 bases, with 13 bases between them. CDR3 length: 14 amino acids.

This clone was counted a single time. V usage is TRBV18 and J usage is TRBJ1-1; 7 bases are a match to TRBD1. V shed 3 bases, J shed 0 bases, and the junction held 4 bases outside the gene matches. The germline V gene encodes CDR1 KGHSH and CDR2 LQKENI. The CDR3 sequence is 15 residues long. The CDR3 sequence: CASSPLDRLNTEAFF. Here the CDR3 DNA reads TGTGCCAGCTCACCTTTGGACAGGCTGAACACTGAAGCTTTCTTT.

Only one count was recorded for this clone. The genes are TRBV11-2 and TRBJ2-7; D gene uncertain. Germline loops: CDR1 SGHAT, CDR2 FQNNGV. The CDR3 contains 10 residues. V was shortened by 2 bases and J by 9 bases, with 5 bases between the two germline ends. DNA for the CDR3: TGTGCCAGCAGCTTACTCGGGCAGTACTTC. Residues: CASSLLGQYF.

The genes are TRBV5-1 and TRBJ1-1; 7 nucleotides match TRBD1. Germline assignment: CDR1 SGHRS and CDR2 YFSETQ. Trimming at V came to 4 bases and at J to 0 bases, leaving 6 bases not matched to a gene. The CDR3 is 15 residues long. The DNA of the CDR3 is TGCGCCAGCAGCCCATGGACAGGAATGAACACTGAAGCTTTCTTT. Residues: CASSPWTGMNTEAFF.

Only a few counts were recorded for this clone. This chain links TRBV19 with TRBJ2-5, with TRBD2 matching over 12 bases. Germline-derived CDR1 and CDR2 are LNHDA and SQIVND (reference sequence). Unmatched junction bases numbered 4, after V lost 2 bases and J lost 0 bases. This CDR3 is built from 17 residues. For the CDR3, the DNA is TGTGCCAGTAGTATACTAGCGGGGGGGCCTGACCAAGAGACCCAGTACTTC. This translates into CASSILAGGPDQETQYF.

The chain carries TRBV7-2 and TRBJ2-7, with 9 bases that match TRBD2. This CDR3 spans 15 amino acids. Germline CDR1 reads SGHTA; CDR2 reads FQGNSA. V dropped 1 base and J dropped 5; count of bases not matched to a gene: 6. DNA of the CDR3: TGTGCCAGCAGCTTAGTCCTAGCGGGGAATAACGAGCAGTACTTC. Translating gives CASSLVLAGNNEQYF. Filled out from reference TRBV7-2 and TRBJ2-7, the complete variable domain reads GAGVSQSPSNKVTEKGKDVELRCDPISGHTALYWYRQSLGQGLEFLIYFQGNSAPDKSGLPSDRFSAERTGGSVSTLTIQRTQQEDSAVYLCASSLVLAGNNEQYFGPGTRLTVT.

The V gene is TRBV4-3, the J gene TRBJ1-3; 8 bases fit TRBD1. Trimming took 6 bases from V and 4 from J; bases not matched to a gene: 8. The CDR3 is 15 residues long. CDR1 and CDR2 from the germline V gene are LGHNA and YSLEER. Written as DNA, the CDR3 is TGCGCCAGCAGTCGAGCCGGGACAGGAGGAAACACCATATATTTT. This encodes CASSRAGTGGNTIYF.

V gene TRBV5-4 combines with J gene TRBJ2-1; D gene ambiguous. Trimming cost V 2 bases and J 9 bases, with 15 bases left between them. Germline CDR1 SGHNT, CDR2 YYREEE (reference sequence). The CDR3 runs 14 residues. The CDR3 sequence is CASSLAVGPGEQFF. For the CDR3, the DNA is TGTGCCAGCAGCTTAGCTGTTGGGCCCGGTGAGCAGTTCTTC.

This chain joins TRBV7-8 and TRBJ2-5; 14 nucleotides line up with TRBD2. The trim removed 1 base at V and 2 bases at J, leaving 6 bases unmatched. There are 18 residues in the CDR3. CDR1 and CDR2 (germline): SGHVS, FQNEAQ. CDR3 sequence: CASSLGLAGGPKQETQYF. The CDR3 DNA follows: TGTGCCAGCAGCTTAGGACTAGCGGGGGGGCCGAAGCAAGAGACCCAGTACTTC.

As to this clone: The conserved phenylalanine or tryptophan normally closing the CDR3 is absent here, so this likely arose from a read error. The V gene is TRBV6-5, the J gene TRBJ1-1, with a weak D call TRBD1 (6 bases). The V end was cut by 0 bases, the J end by 1 base, with 9 bases between. The V gene's germline CDR1 is MNHEY and CDR2 SVGAGI. This CDR3 spans 15 amino acids. The CDR3 spells CASSYSDRPNTEAFS. For the CDR3, the DNA is TGTGCCAGCAGTTACTCGGACAGACCGAACACTGAAGCTTTCTCT.

The V call is TRBV11-3, the J call TRBJ2-6, with D unclear. Trimming stripped 4 bases from V and 6 bases from J, with 10 bases between. This CDR3 has 14 residues. Germline assignment: CDR1 SGHNT and CDR2 YENEEA. The chain's CDR3 is CASSSPRQANVLTF. The CDR3 region has the DNA TGTGCCAGCAGCTCGCCCAGACAGGCCAACGTCCTGACTTTC.

The chain employs TRBV6-6 and TRBJ2-5; 8 positions match TRBD1. Germline V gene lookup returns CDR1 MNHNY and CDR2 SVGAGI (reference sequence). The V gene end was trimmed by 10 bases and the J gene end by 1 base; junction bases not matched to a gene: 5. This CDR3 has 13 residues. DNA for the CDR3: TGTGCCACCGAACAGGGGGGCCAAGAGACCCAGTACTTC. Translation gives CATEQGGQETQYF.

The CDR3 reads CASSLFSRQIEKLFF. The CDR3 region has the DNA TGTGCCAGCAGCTTATTCTCTCGGCAAATTGAAAAACTGTTTTTT. The gene calls are TRBV7-6 and TRBJ1-4, with D uncertain. This CDR3 has 15 amino acids. Germline-derived CDR1 and CDR2 are SGHVS and FNYEAQ. V lost 2 bases and J 7 bases, leaving 14 bases between the germline ends.

V usage is TRBV30 and J usage is TRBJ1-3; D is uncertain. The CDR3 is 14 residues long. V lost 4 bases, J lost 0 bases, and 10 bases lay in between. Germline V gene data show CDR1 as GTSNPN and CDR2 as SVGIG (reference sequence). The CDR3 bases are TGTGCCTGGACAGGCACCTACTCTGGAAACACCATATATTTT. Amino acid sequence: CAWTGTYSGNTIYF.